This TCR beta chain was obtained from a study of CD8 T cells in ankylosing spondylitis. Library preparation for TCR beta used quantitative 5'-RACE with molecular barcodes. TCRdb re-derived calls from the 5' RACE reads in MiXCR, one entry per CDR3 protein. The sample consists of under 300,000 distinct CDR3 sequences, around 10% of them appearing once. This clonotype has a count of ten or more. Its antigen is still unknown. Overall study results and limits: Within ankylosing spondylitis blood, a TCR beta motif made up of under 10 highly homologous variants appeared to be characteristic. There was reportedly significant enrichment of clones that were disease-linked in matched ankylosing spondylitis synovial fluid. Disease-linked clones proved CD8+ and comparatively uncommon in peripheral blood.

This CDR3 comprises 17 residues. CDR1 is SGHVS, CDR2 FNYEAQ, per germline. V lost 5 bases and J 6 bases, leaving 22 bases between the germline ends. This receptor was obtained from a male donor with ankylosing spondylitis or in good health (not recorded which). Sequenced sample: blood, either unsorted or a sorted T cell fraction (not recorded which). The chain is built from TRBV7-6 and TRBJ1-4; a possible D gene is TRBD1 (6 bases). The CDR3 nucleotides read TGTGCCAGCAGCCGATATAATACAGGGAAGTCTGATGAAAAACTGTTTTTT. Protein sequence: CASSRYNTGKSDEKLFF.